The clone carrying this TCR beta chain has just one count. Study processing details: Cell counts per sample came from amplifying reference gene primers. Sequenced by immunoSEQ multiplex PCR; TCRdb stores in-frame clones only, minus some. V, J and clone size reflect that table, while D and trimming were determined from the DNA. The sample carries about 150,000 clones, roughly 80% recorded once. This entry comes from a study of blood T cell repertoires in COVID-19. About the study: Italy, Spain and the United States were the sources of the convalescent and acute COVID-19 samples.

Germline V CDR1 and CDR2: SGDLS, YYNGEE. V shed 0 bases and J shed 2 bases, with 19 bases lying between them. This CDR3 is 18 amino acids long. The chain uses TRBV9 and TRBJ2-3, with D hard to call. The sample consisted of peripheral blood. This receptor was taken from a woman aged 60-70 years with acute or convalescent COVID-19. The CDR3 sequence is CASSVALAIGVTTDTQYF. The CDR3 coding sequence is TGTGCCAGCAGCGTAGCTCTTGCCATAGGAGTAACCACAGATACGCAGTATTTT.